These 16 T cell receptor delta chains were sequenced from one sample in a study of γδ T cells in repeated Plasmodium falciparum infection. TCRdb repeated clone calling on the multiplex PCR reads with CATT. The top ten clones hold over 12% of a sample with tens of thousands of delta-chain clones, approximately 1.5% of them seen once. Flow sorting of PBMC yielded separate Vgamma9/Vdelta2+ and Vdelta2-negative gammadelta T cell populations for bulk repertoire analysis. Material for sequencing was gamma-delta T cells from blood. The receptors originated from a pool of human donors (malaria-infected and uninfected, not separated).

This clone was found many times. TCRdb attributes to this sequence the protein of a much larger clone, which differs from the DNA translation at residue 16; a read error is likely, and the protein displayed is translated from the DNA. CDR3 loop: CALGEPRVGDQYTNKPIF. As DNA, the CDR3 is TGTGCTCTTGGGGAACCAAGAGTGGGGGACCAGTACACCAATAAACCCATCTTT. The rearrangement links TRDV1 to TRDJ1, with TRDD3 matching 7 bases. The length of the CDR3 is 18 residues. Germline loops: CDR1 TSWWSYY, CDR2 QGS.

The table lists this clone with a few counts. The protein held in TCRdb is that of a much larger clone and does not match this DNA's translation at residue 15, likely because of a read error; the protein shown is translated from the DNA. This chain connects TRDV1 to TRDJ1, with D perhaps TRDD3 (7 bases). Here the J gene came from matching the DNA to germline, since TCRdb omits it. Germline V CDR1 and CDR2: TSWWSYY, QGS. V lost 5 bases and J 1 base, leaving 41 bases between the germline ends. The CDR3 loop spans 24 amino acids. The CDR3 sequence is CALGILLGAFPRTGEFGSTDKLIF. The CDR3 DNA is TGTGCTCTTGGGATTCTTCTAGGGGCCTTTCCTAGGACTGGGGAATTTGGAAGCACCGATAAACTCATCTTT.

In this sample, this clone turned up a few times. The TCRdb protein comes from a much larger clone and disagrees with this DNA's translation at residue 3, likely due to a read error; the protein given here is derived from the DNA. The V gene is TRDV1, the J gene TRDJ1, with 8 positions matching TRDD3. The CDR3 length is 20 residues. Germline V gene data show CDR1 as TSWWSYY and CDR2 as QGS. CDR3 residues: CAHGDSYWGSTGVWPDKLIF. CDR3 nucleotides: TGTGCTCATGGGGATTCGTACTGGGGGTCCACCGGAGTCTGGCCCGATAAACTCATCTTT.

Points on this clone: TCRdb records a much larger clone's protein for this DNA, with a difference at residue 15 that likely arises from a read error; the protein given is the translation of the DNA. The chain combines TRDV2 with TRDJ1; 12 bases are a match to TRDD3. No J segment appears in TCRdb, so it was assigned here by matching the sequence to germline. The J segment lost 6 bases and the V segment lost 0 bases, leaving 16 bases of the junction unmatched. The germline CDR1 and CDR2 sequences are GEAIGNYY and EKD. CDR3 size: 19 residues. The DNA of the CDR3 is TGTGCCTGTGACACCGCGGGTGTACTGGGGGATACAGTAAGAAATAAACTCATCTTT. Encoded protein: CACDTAGVLGDTVRNKLIF.

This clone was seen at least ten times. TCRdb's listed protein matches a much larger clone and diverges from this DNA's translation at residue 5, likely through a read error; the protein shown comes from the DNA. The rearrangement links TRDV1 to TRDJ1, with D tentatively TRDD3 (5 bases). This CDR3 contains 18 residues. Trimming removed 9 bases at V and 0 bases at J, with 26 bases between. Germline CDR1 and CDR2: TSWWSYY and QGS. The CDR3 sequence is CALKEGGPPRPYTDKLIF. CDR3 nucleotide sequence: TGTGCTCTCAAAGAAGGGGGCCCCCCACGTCCGTACACCGATAAACTCATCTTT.

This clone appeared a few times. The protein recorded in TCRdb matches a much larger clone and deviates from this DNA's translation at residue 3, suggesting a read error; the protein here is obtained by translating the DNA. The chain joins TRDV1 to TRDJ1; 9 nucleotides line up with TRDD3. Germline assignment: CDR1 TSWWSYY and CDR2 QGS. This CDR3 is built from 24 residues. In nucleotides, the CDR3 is TGTGCTATTGGGGAAGTCCTCAAGAAAGTACACTGGGGGACACGATTGTTTAACATCGATAAACTCATCTTT. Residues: CAIGEVLKKVHWGTRLFNIDKLIF.

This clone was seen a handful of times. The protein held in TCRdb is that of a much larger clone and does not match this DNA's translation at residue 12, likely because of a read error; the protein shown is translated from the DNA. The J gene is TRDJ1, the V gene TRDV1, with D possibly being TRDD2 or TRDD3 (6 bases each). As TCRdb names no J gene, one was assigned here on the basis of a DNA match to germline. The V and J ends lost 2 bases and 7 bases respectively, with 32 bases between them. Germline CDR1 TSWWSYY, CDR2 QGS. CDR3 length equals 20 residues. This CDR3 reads CALGERGLPVFRGTTIKLIF. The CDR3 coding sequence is TGTGCTCTTGGGGAAAGAGGGCTTCCTGTCTTCCGGGGGACAACGATTAAACTCATCTTT.

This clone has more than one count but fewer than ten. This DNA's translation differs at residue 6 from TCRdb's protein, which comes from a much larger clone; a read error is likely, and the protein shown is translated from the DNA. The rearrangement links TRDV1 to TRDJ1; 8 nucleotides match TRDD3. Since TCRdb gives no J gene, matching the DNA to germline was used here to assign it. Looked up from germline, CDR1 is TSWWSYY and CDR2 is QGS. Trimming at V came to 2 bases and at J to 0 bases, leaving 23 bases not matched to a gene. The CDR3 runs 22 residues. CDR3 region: CALGEWRETGGYQGSYTDKLIF. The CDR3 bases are TGTGCTCTTGGGGAATGGAGGGAGACTGGGGGGTACCAAGGGTCGTACACCGATAAACTCATCTTT.

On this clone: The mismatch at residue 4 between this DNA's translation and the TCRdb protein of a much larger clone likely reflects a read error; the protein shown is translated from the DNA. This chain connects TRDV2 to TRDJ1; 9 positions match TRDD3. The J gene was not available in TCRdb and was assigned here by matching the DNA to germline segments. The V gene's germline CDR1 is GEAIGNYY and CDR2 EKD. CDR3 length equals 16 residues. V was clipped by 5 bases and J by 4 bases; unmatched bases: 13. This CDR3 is CACGTDTGGISDKLIF. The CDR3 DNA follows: TGTGCCTGTGGCACTGATACTGGGGGAATCAGCGATAAACTCATCTTT.

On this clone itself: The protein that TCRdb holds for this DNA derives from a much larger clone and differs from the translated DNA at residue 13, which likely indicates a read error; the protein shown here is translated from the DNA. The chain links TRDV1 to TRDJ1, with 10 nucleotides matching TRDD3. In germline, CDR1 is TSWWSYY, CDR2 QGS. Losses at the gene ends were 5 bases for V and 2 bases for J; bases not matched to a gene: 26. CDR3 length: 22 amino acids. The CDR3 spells CALGPFRISYWGMRVGTDKLIF. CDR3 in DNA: TGTGCTCTTGGGCCTTTCCGCATATCTTACTGGGGGATGCGCGTGGGTACCGATAAACTCATCTTT.

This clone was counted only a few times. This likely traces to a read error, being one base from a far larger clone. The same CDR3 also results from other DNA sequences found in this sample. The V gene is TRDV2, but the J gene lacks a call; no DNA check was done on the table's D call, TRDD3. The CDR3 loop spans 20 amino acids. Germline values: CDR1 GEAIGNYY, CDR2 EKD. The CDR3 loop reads CACDTEDRLTGGPHTDKLIF. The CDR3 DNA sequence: TGTGCCTGTGACACCGAAGACAGGTTGACTGGGGGTCCACACACCGATAAGCTCATCTTT.

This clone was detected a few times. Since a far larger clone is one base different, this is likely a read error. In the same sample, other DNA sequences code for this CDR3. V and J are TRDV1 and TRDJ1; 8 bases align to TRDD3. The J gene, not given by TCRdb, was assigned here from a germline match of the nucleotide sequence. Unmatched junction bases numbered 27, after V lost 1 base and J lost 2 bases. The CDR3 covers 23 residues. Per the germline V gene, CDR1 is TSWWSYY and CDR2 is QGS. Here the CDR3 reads CALGERPRATLGGHTDPTDKLIF. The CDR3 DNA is TGTGCTCTTGGGGAACGTCCGAGGGCTACACTGGGGGGACACACCGACCCGACCGATAAACTCATCTTT.

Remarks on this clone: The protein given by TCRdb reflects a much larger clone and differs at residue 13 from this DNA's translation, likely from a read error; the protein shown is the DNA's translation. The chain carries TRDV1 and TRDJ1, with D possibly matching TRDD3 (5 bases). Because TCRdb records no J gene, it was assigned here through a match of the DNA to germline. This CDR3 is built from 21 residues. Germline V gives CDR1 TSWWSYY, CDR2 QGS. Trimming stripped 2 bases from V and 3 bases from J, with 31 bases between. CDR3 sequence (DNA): TGTGCTCTTGGGGAAAAATGGCCGAGTCTATTCTGGGAATACGGGTCCGATAAACTCATCTTT. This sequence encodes CALGEKWPSLFWEYGSDKLIF.

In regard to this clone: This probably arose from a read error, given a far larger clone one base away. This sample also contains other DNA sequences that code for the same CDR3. The CDR3: CALGGEMPSYLSLLTGGFFGKLIF. CDR3 DNA sequence: TGTGCTCTTGGGGGAGAGATGCCTTCCTATCTCTCTCTCCTAACTGGGGGATTCTTCGGTAAACTCATCTTT. The rearrangement links TRDV1 to TRDJ1, with TRDD3 matching over 10 bases. Unmatched junction bases numbered 36, after V lost 4 bases and J lost 7 bases. CDR3 length: 24 residues. Germline loops: CDR1 TSWWSYY, CDR2 QGS.

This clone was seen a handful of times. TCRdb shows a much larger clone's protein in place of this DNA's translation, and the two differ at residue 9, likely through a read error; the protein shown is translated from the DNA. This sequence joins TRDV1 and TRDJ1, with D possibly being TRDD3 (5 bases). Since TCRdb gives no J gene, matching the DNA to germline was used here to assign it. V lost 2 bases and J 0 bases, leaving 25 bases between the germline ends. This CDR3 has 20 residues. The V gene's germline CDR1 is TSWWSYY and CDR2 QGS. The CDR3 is CALGEIKGCHRGPYTDKLIF. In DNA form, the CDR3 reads TGTGCTCTTGGGGAAATTAAAGGATGCCACAGGGGACCCTACACCGATAAACTCATCTTT.

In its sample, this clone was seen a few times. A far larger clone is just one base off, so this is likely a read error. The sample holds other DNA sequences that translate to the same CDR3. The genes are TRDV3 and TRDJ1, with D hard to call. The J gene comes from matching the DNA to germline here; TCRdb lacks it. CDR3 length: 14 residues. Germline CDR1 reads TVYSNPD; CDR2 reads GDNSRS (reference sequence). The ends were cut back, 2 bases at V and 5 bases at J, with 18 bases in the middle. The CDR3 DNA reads TGTGCCTTTCAGCGGGTTACTGCGCCGGATAAACTCATCTTT. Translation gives CAFQRVTAPDKLIF.